Listed below are T cell receptor beta chains from one sample, sequenced in a study of shared clonotypes between healthy human individuals. Profiling relied on immunoSEQ multiplex PCR, and the TCRdb table lists in-frame clones only, not all of them. The sample shows roughly 1,000,000 clones, 70% to 80% of them seen only once. The specimen was memory CD4+ T cells from PBMCs. Receptors originate from a man aged 18 to 30 in good health. Some clones in this sample may be carry-over from other donors' samples. CDR3s include the opening cysteine and the closing phenylalanine or tryptophan. Each record gives: V gene, D gene, J gene, clone size, CDR3 DNA, CDR3 protein. A D gene is named only where the DNA matches it firmly. The size field is filled for only some rows; it gives once, few, many or a size class.

v_call: TRBV28
d_call: -
j_call: TRBJ2-2
clone_size: -
cdr3_nt: TGTGCCAGCAGTTTATGGTTCACCGGGGAGCTGTTTTTT
cdr3_aa: CASSLWFTGELFF

v_call: TRBV11-2
d_call: -
j_call: TRBJ1-2
clone_size: once
cdr3_nt: TGTGCCAGCAGCTTAGACGGAACAGGGCATTTAAACTATGGCTACACCTTC
cdr3_aa: CASSLDGTGHLNYGYTF

v_call: TRBV19
d_call: -
j_call: TRBJ2-4
clone_size: -
cdr3_nt: TGTGCCAGTAGTAGTCGCACTGACATTCAGTACTTC
cdr3_aa: CASSSRTDIQYF

v_call: TRBV6-6
d_call: TRBD2
j_call: TRBJ2-7
clone_size: -
cdr3_nt: TGTGCCAGCAGTTACCTAGCGGGAGCCTCCTACGAGCAGTACTTC
cdr3_aa: CASSYLAGASYEQYF

v_call: TRBV6-1
d_call: TRBD1
j_call: TRBJ1-4
clone_size: once
cdr3_nt: TGTGCCAGCAGTCACCGGGACAGGGGACACGAAAAACTGTTTTTT
cdr3_aa: CASSHRDRGHEKLFF

v_call: TRBV10-3
d_call: -
j_call: TRBJ2-5
clone_size: -
cdr3_nt: TGTGCCATCAGTGCGCAGGGGGGTCAAGAGACCCAGTACTTC
cdr3_aa: CAISAQGGQETQYF

v_call: TRBV5-3
d_call: TRBD2
j_call: TRBJ2-7
clone_size: -
cdr3_nt: TGTGCCAGAGCCCACGCGGGGCGGGAGATTCCCCCCCCCTACGAGCAGTACTTC
cdr3_aa: CARAHAGREIPPPYEQYF

v_call: TRBV15
d_call: -
j_call: TRBJ1-5
clone_size: few
cdr3_nt: TGTGCCACCCCAGGCAGAGATAGCAATCAGCCCCAGCATTTT
cdr3_aa: CATPGRDSNQPQHF

v_call: TRBV11-2
d_call: TRBD2
j_call: TRBJ2-4
clone_size: -
cdr3_nt: TGTGCCAGCAGTTTCTTACTAGCGGGAGGGCGTGCGGCCAAAAACATTCAGTACTTC
cdr3_aa: CASSFLLAGGRAAKNIQYF

v_call: TRBV18
d_call: -
j_call: TRBJ2-7
clone_size: -
cdr3_nt: TGTGCCAGCTCACCACGATATCTGGACCCCTACGAGCAGTACTTC
cdr3_aa: CASSPRYLDPYEQYF

v_call: TRBV6-1
d_call: -
j_call: TRBJ2-3
clone_size: -
cdr3_nt: TGTGCCAGCAGTGAAGTAACGGGACGGACAGATACGCAGTATTTT
cdr3_aa: CASSEVTGRTDTQYF

v_call: TRBV18
d_call: TRBD2
j_call: TRBJ2-1
clone_size: -
cdr3_nt: TGTGCCAGCTCACCAATTCTAGCGGGAGGTATGGGCAACGAGCAGTTCTTC
cdr3_aa: CASSPILAGGMGNEQFF

v_call: TRBV5-6
d_call: -
j_call: TRBJ2-3
clone_size: -
cdr3_nt: TGTGCCAGCAGCTTGGGCCCCCAGGGCACAGATACGCAGTATTTT
cdr3_aa: CASSLGPQGTDTQYF

v_call: TRBV7-2
d_call: TRBD2
j_call: TRBJ2-7
clone_size: once
cdr3_nt: TGTGCCAGCAGCTTAGATAGTAGCGGGAGGGAGCAGTACTTC
cdr3_aa: CASSLDSSGREQYF